This TCR beta chain derives from a study of blood T cells in healthy people across ages. PCR was performed a second time for roughly 7 to 11 cycles using a sample-barcoded 5' primer and a J-beta primer mix. At least 3 million CDR3-containing paired-end reads were obtained per sample. Using its own MiXCR run on the 5' RACE reads, TCRdb lists one record per CDR3 protein. The repertoire includes 750,000 to 950,000 distinct CDR3 sequences, around a quarter of them detected once, and less than 3.5% sits in the top ten. The germline V gene encodes CDR1 SGHTA and CDR2 FQGNSA. The germline V and J ends were trimmed by 2 bases and 0 bases, with 17 bases remaining between them. The CDR3 has 18 amino acids. This clonotype has more than one count but fewer than ten. This same sample was also part of a study on T cells of mothers and their children. In that study: RNA was extracted, and all of it went into cDNA synthesis at 1.5 ug per 15 ul. Regardless of relatedness, pairs show thymic selection shaping TCR recombination output in a similar manner.

This TCR was recovered from a boy aged 5 to 17 in good health. The sample taken for sequencing was blood. V gene TRBV7-2 combines with J gene TRBJ1-3; unclear D gene. The DNA of the CDR3 is TGTGCCAGCAGCTTAAGGCCTCGGCCAGTCCTCTCTGGAAACACCATATATTTT. Translated: CASSLRPRPVLSGNTIYF.